This TCR beta chain was sequenced during a study of cytomegalovirus exposure and HLA in healthy donors. Study-level background: Researchers found that roughly 77% of almost 400 genotyped donors fell within the Caucasian-associated ancestry cluster.

Study-wide findings and caveats: Most of the TCR beta V segments (in an earlier analysis) were productive either about 87% or about 30% of the time.

For this clone: The antigen remains unidentified.

The PCR made use of 60 Vbeta and 13 Jbeta primers. This table comes from immunoSEQ multiplex PCR, and its TCRdb copy is limited to in-frame clones, with some not included. The sample yields 100,000 to 150,000 clones, less than 80% seen once. The specimen sequenced was PBMCs. This sequence originates from a woman between 50 and 59 years old in good health and CMV-seronegative.

The CDR3 loop reads CASTRSTYYNEQFF. DNA for the CDR3: TGTGCCAGCACGAGGTCTACGTACTACAATGAGCAGTTCTTC. The chain employs TRBV2 and TRBJ2-1; the D is unclear. The V end lost 7 bases, the J end lost 3 bases, and 13 bases lay between the germline ends. Germline CDR1 SNHLY, CDR2 FYNNEI. The CDR3 sequence is 14 residues long.